The 27 T cell receptor beta chains below were found in one sample sequenced in a study of T cell responses to AZD1222 COVID-19 vaccine. TCRdb's table, derived via immunoSEQ multiplex PCR, lists solely in-frame clones and lacks some. The sample records 97,000 or so clones, 90% to 95% being singletons. The specimen was peripheral blood, collected 28 days after the second AZD1222 dose. The receptors were gathered from an adult who received the AZD1222 COVID-19 vaccine.

This rearrangement joins TRBV19 to TRBJ1-2; D possibly corresponds to TRBD1 (6 bases). Trimming shortened V by 3 bases and J by 1 base, and 9 bases separated the two germline ends. CDR1 and CDR2 from the germline V gene are LNHDA and SQIVND (reference sequence). The CDR3 is 14 amino acids. DNA for the CDR3: TGTGCCAGTAGTATCCGGACAGATAACTATGGCTACACCTTC. Protein sequence: CASSIRTDNYGYTF.

The DNA of the CDR3 is TGTGCCAGCAGTGCCGGGGACAGGGGTTTTGGCTACACCTTC. Translating it yields CASSAGDRGFGYTF. This chain connects TRBV6-6 to TRBJ1-2, with TRBD1 matching 10 bases. CDR1 and CDR2 (germline): MNHNY, SVGAGI (reference sequence). This CDR3 is 14 amino acids long. Unmatched junction bases numbered 7, after V lost 5 bases and J lost 7 bases.

J is TRBJ2-7 and V is TRBV18, with 8 bases matching TRBD1. Trimming removed 3 bases from V and 1 base from J; junction bases left unmatched: 8. This CDR3 region has 16 residues. CDR1 KGHSH and CDR2 LQKENI come from the germline V gene. CDR3: CASSPLGQGSSYEQYF. In DNA form, the CDR3 reads TGTGCCAGCTCACCCCTCGGACAGGGCTCTTCCTACGAGCAGTACTTC.

The gene calls are TRBV19 and TRBJ1-5; weak D call: TRBD1 (6 bases). V lost 2 bases to trimming and J lost 6 bases, with 17 bases between them. Germline values: CDR1 LNHDA, CDR2 SQIVND (reference sequence). The CDR3 length is 16 residues. This chain's CDR3 is CASSIPGLGGFQPQHF. The CDR3 DNA reads TGTGCCAGTAGTATACCGGGACTGGGGGGCTTTCAGCCCCAGCATTTT.

The V gene is TRBV21-1, the J gene TRBJ2-3; the table names TRBD2, a call not compared with the DNA. TRBV21-1 is labeled a pseudogene. CDR3 length equals 15 residues. The CDR3 protein is CASSKSEGGPDTQYF. The DNA of the CDR3 is TGTGCCAGCAGCAAGTCCGAGGGCGGCCCAGATACGCAGTATTTT.

The J gene is TRBJ1-2, the V gene TRBV28; weak D call: TRBD1 (6 bases). V was shortened by 6 bases and J by 3 bases, with 17 bases between the two germline ends. Germline V gene data show CDR1 as MDHEN and CDR2 as SYDVKM. The CDR3 sequence is 15 residues long. The CDR3 region has the DNA TGTGCCAGCAGCCCCGGGGGGGGCAGGTACTATGGCTACACCTTC. This codes for CASSPGGGRYYGYTF.

The chain carries TRBV15 and TRBJ2-1, with 9 bases matching TRBD2. CDR1 is LNHNV and CDR2 is YYDKDF in the germline V gene (reference sequence). Trimming at V came to 5 bases and at J to 1 base, leaving 9 bases not matched to a gene. The CDR3 runs 17 residues. CDR3 sequence reads: CATSRHPSGISYNEQFF. The CDR3, as DNA: TGTGCCACCAGCCGACACCCTAGCGGGATATCCTACAATGAGCAGTTCTTC. The full variable domain, its missing parts supplied by reference TRBV15 and TRBJ2-1, is DAMVIQNPRYQVTQFGKPVTLSCSQTLNHNVMYWYQQKSSQAPKLLFHYYDKDFNNEADTPDNFQSRRPNTSFCFLDIRSPGLGDTAMYLCATSRHPSGISYNEQFFGPGTRLTVL.

The chain recombines TRBV29-1 with TRBJ1-1; no firm D call. The CDR3 contains 13 residues. The V end lost 4 bases, the J end lost 7 bases, and 16 bases lay between the germline ends. Germline V gene data show CDR1 as SQVTM and CDR2 as ANQGSEA. CDR3 bases: TGCAGCGTTGCCTGGCGCGCCCGGGGTGAAGCTTTCTTT. Its translation: CSVAWRARGEAFF.

Comments on this clone: One end of the junction does not line up with germline, which may come from a read error. V and J are TRBV14 and TRBJ1-5; D may be TRBD1 (5 bases). Germline CDR1 SGHDN, CDR2 FVKESK. This CDR3 is 13 amino acids long. The CDR3 here is CASSQGLNQPRHF. The CDR3 DNA is TGTGCCAGCAGCCAGGGGCTTAATCAGCCCCGGCATTTT.

The gene calls are TRBV5-6 and TRBJ1-1; D possibly corresponds to TRBD1 (5 bases). Deletions cut 6 bases from V and 0 bases from J, with 12 bases between. Germline V gives CDR1 SGHDT, CDR2 YYEEEE. This CDR3 spans 14 amino acids. CDR3 sequence reads: CASTRRGMNTEAFF. CDR3 sequence (DNA): TGTGCCAGCACAAGGCGGGGCATGAACACTGAAGCTTTCTTT.

V gene TRBV28 combines with J gene TRBJ1-1, with 8 nucleotides matching TRBD1. Germline-derived CDR1 and CDR2 are MDHEN and SYDVKM. CDR3 length: 15 residues. The V segment lost 10 bases and the J segment 1 base; nucleotides outside the gene matches: 11. The CDR3 protein is CATAYSGTGNTEAFF. CDR3 sequence (DNA): TGTGCCACCGCGTACTCCGGGACAGGGAACACTGAAGCTTTCTTT.

The CDR3 DNA follows: TGTGCCAGCTCAAGGGACTATGGCTACACCTTC. Its protein product is CASSRDYGYTF. The chain has TRBV18 and TRBJ1-2, with no clear D. The length of the CDR3 is 11 residues. The germline CDR1 and CDR2 sequences are KGHSH and LQKENI. With 5 bases removed from V and 3 bases from J, the gap between germline ends came to 4 bases.

The chain employs TRBV28 and TRBJ1-4; tentative D call: TRBD1 (5 bases). The V end was cut by 5 bases, the J end by 7 bases, with 8 bases between. Germline CDR1 reads MDHEN; CDR2 reads SYDVKM. This CDR3 spans 12 amino acids. CDR3 residues: CASSPGGEKLFF. CDR3 in DNA: TGTGCCAGCAGTCCCGGGGGTGAAAAACTGTTTTTT.

The chain is built from TRBV2 and TRBJ1-1; 8 nucleotides line up with TRBD1. CDR1 SNHLY and CDR2 FYNNEI come from the germline V gene. Germline trimming cut 7 bases from V and 0 bases from J; bases unmatched to any gene: 16. This CDR3 contains 18 residues. The CDR3 bases are TGTGCCAGCAAGTTTGGACAGGGCATTGCCCTAATGAACACTGAAGCTTTCTTT. Amino acids: CASKFGQGIALMNTEAFF.

The CDR3 sequence is CAISRASGPYSSTDTQYF. CDR3 DNA: TGTGCCATCAGCCGAGCTAGCGGGCCCTACTCTAGCACAGATACGCAGTATTTT. The chain recombines TRBV10-3 with TRBJ2-3; 8 bases map to TRBD2. The CDR3 is made up of 18 amino acids. Germline trimming cut 6 bases from V and 0 bases from J; bases unmatched to any gene: 14. Germline V gene data show CDR1 as ENHRY and CDR2 as SYGVKD.

The chain has TRBV6-5 and TRBJ2-1; no firm D call. Germline V CDR1 and CDR2: MNHEY, SVGAGI. CDR3 length: 15 residues. The V end was cut by 4 bases, the J end by 5 bases, with 15 bases between. In nucleotides, the CDR3 is TGTGCCAGCAGTTCAATTTTTGGCTCAAACAATGAGCAGTTCTTC. Translating it yields CASSSIFGSNNEQFF.

The gene calls are TRBV6-5 and TRBJ1-6, with a possible D match to TRBD1 (5 bases). Germline V gene data show CDR1 as MNHEY and CDR2 as SVGAGI. V dropped 7 bases and J dropped 5 bases, with 9 bases sitting between them. The length of the CDR3 is 13 residues. The CDR3 sequence: CASNRLNNSPLHF. CDR3 in DNA: TGTGCCAGCAACAGGCTAAATAATTCACCCCTCCACTTT.

The chain couples TRBV15 to TRBJ1-4; D ambiguous. V shed 0 bases and J shed 0 bases, with 5 bases lying between them. This CDR3 contains 15 residues. Germline lookup yields CDR1 LNHNV and CDR2 YYDKDF (reference sequence). For the CDR3, the DNA is TGTGCCACCAGCAGAGATCAGGCAACTAATGAAAAACTGTTTTTT. It codes for CATSRDQATNEKLFF.

J is TRBJ1-1 and V is TRBV30, with TRBD1 as a possible D gene (6 bases). Germline CDR1 GTSNPN, CDR2 SVGIG (reference sequence). The CDR3 extends over 13 amino acids. With 3 bases removed from V and 1 base from J, the gap between germline ends came to 9 bases. The CDR3 protein is CAWREQGNTEAFF. CDR3 sequence (DNA): TGTGCCTGGAGAGAACAGGGGAACACTGAAGCTTTCTTT.

J is TRBJ2-5 and V is TRBV7-2, with unresolved D. The germline V gene has CDR1 SGHTA and CDR2 FQGNSA. The ends were cut back, 5 bases at V and 2 bases at J, with 12 bases in the middle. The CDR3 extends over 14 amino acids. The CDR3 DNA reads TGTGCCAGCAGCCCATCCCTGAGACAAGAGACCCAGTACTTC. Its translation is CASSPSLRQETQYF.

The genes are TRBV5-4 and TRBJ2-6; D is unclear. CDR1 is SGHNT, CDR2 YYREEE, per germline (reference sequence). The CDR3 loop spans 13 amino acids. V was shortened by 0 bases and J by 13 bases, with 11 bases between the two germline ends. CDR3 sequence (DNA): TGTGCCAGCAGCTTGGAGTCGGTCCAGGTCCTGACTTTC. Amino acids: CASSLESVQVLTF.

J is TRBJ2-7 and V is TRBV28; the match to TRBD1 covers 8 bases. The junction had 9 bases not matched to a gene; V was cut back by 5 bases and J by 3 bases. Germline V CDR1 and CDR2: MDHEN, SYDVKM. The CDR3 covers 15 residues. CDR3 protein: CASSTLDRGSYEQYF. The CDR3 DNA reads TGTGCCAGCAGTACTCTCGACAGGGGAAGCTACGAGCAGTACTTC.

The chain has TRBV7-9 and TRBJ2-7; 10 nucleotides align to TRBD2. The germline V gene has CDR1 SEHNR and CDR2 FQNEAQ (reference sequence). The CDR3 contains 18 residues. Losses at the gene ends were 4 bases for V and 2 bases for J; bases not matched to a gene: 14. In DNA form, the CDR3 reads TGTGCCAGCAGCTCAAGCCTACTAGCGGGATGGGGGACCTACGAGCAGTACTTC. The encoded protein is CASSSSLLAGWGTYEQYF. The whole variable domain, filled in from reference TRBV7-9 and TRBJ2-7, reads DTGVSQNPRHKITKRGQNVTFRCDPISEHNRLYWYRQTLGQGPEFLTYFQNEAQLEKSRLLSDRFSAERPKGSFSTLEIQRTEQGDSAMYLCASSSSLLAGWGTYEQYFGPGTRLTVT.

The V call is TRBV19, the J call TRBJ2-1, with TRBD2 matching 8 bases. Germline V gene sequence: CDR1 LNHDA, CDR2 SQIVND (reference sequence). The J segment lost 3 bases and the V segment lost 6 bases, leaving 7 bases of the junction unmatched. This CDR3 contains 15 residues. The CDR3 spells CASSLGTSGYNEQFF. The CDR3 DNA reads TGTGCCAGTAGCTTGGGGACTAGTGGCTACAATGAGCAGTTCTTC.

The rearrangement uses TRBV6-2 or TRBV6-3 and TRBJ2-7; 7 nucleotides agree with TRBD1. Germline CDR1 is MNHEY and CDR2 is SVGEGT. The CDR3 loop spans 15 amino acids. The ends lost 2 bases at V and 0 bases at J; junction bases unmatched: 4. The CDR3: CASSYLGQASYEQYF. In DNA form, the CDR3 reads TGTGCCAGCAGTTACCTCGGACAGGCCTCCTACGAGCAGTACTTC.

This sequence joins TRBV5-1 and TRBJ1-2; a possible D gene is TRBD1 (5 bases). In germline, CDR1 is SGHRS, CDR2 YFSETQ. This CDR3 is built from 13 residues. With 0 bases removed from V and 8 bases from J, the gap between germline ends came to 11 bases. The CDR3 protein is CASSLEGAWGYTF. The CDR3 DNA is TGCGCCAGCAGCTTGGAAGGGGCCTGGGGCTACACCTTC. The full variable domain, its missing parts supplied by reference TRBV5-1 and TRBJ1-2, is KAGVTQTPRYLIKTRGQQVTLSCSPISGHRSVSWYQQTPGQGLQFLFEYFSETQRNKGNFPGRFSGRQFSNSRSEMNVSTLELGDSALYLCASSLEGAWGYTFGSGTRLTVV.

In its sample, this clone was seen once. V is TRBV6-1 and J is TRBJ1-5; D is unclear. This CDR3 is built from 15 residues. Germline values: CDR1 MNHNS, CDR2 SASEGT. V was cut by 1 base and J by 0 bases, with 7 bases left in between. Here the CDR3 reads CASSEEDYSNQPQHF. The CDR3 coding sequence is TGTGCCAGCAGTGAAGAGGATTATAGCAATCAGCCCCAGCATTTT.